This T cell receptor beta chain was found in a study of shared clonotypes between healthy human individuals. Study results and caveats: Non-shared clonotypes displayed generation probabilities falling below those of clonotypes present in all four donors.

The donors, healthy adults who were HIV-negative, had experienced no recent acute infections or vaccinations. Clones were sequenced by immunoSEQ multiplex PCR, and TCRdb holds only the in-frame ones, with some missing. This table holds around 340,000 clones, 73% found once. CDR1 and CDR2 from the germline V gene are SGHKS and YYEKEE (reference sequence). Trimming shortened V by 2 bases and J by 4 bases, and 12 bases separated the two germline ends. The CDR3 has 14 amino acids. This clone was observed a single time. Its specificity is not known. The sequenced sample was memory CD4+ T cells sorted from blood. The subset here: CD45RA-negative fraction. This rearrangement joins TRBV5-5 to TRBJ1-1, with a possible D match to TRBD1 (5 bases). The clonotype originates from a young man in good health. The CDR3 protein is CASSFQPGGTEAFF. In DNA form, the CDR3 reads TGTGCCAGCAGCTTCCAGCCTGGGGGCACTGAAGCTTTCTTT.